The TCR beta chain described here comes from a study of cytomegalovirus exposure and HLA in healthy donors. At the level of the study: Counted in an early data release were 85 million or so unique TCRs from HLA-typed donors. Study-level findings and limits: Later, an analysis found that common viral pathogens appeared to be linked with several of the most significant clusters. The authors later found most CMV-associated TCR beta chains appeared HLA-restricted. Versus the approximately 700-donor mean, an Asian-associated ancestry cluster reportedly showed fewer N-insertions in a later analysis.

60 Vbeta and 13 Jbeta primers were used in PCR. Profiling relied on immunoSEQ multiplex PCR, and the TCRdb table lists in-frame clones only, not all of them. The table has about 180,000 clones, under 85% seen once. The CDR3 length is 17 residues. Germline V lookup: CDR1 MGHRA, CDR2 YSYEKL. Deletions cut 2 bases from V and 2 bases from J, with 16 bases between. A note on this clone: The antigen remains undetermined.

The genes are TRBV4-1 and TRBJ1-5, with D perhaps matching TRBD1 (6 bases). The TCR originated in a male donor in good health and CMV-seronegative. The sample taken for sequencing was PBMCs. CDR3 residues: CASSQISGVSGNQPQHF. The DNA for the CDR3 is TGCGCCAGCAGCCAAATTTCAGGGGTGAGCGGCAATCAGCCCCAGCATTTT.